This paragraph reports one T cell receptor beta chain. Its antigen is still unknown. This could be a read error, since a much larger clone is one nucleotide away. The sequenced patients had an expansion of CD8+CD57+ cells seen by flow cytometry. Sampling of blood occurred while the patients had still received no therapy. The data belong to a study of CD8+CD57+ T cells in acquired aplastic anemia. Study-wide points: Some 29 CD8+ CDR3 sequences were shared between patients and controls.

CDR1 and CDR2 from the germline V gene are SGDLS and YYNGEE. The CDR3 has 14 amino acids. TCR beta VDJ combinations and CDR3 sequences were profiled from genomic DNA. TCRdb processed the reads anew with MiXCR; each CDR3 protein has one entry. The sample yields 250,000 or so distinct CDR3 sequences, more than 45% seen once. The chain is built from TRBV9 and TRBJ2-7; D possibly corresponds to TRBD2 (5 bases). This clonotype originated in a human donor with aplastic anemia. Sequences were obtained from sorted CD4+, CD8+, or CD8+CD57+ T cells (not recorded which) from PBMCs. This CDR3 reads CASSPGSGNYERYF. In nucleotides, the CDR3 is TGTGCCAGCAGCCCTGGGAGCGGCAACTACGAGCGGTACTTC.